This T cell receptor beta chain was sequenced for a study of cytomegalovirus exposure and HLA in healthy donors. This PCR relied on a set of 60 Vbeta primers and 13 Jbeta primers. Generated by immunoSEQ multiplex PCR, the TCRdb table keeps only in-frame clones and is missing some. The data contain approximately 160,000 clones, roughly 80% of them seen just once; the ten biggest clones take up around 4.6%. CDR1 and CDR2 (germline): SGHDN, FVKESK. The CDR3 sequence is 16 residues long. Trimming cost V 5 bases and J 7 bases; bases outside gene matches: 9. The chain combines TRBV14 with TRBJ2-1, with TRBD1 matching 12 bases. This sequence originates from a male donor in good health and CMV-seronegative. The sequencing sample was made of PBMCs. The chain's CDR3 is CASSFRGTGGRNEQFF. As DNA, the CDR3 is TGTGCCAGCAGCTTCCGGGGGACAGGGGGCCGGAATGAGCAGTTCTTC. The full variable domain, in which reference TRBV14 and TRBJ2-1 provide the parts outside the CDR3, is EAGVTQFPSHSVIEKGQTVTLRCDPISGHDNLYWYRRVMGKEIKFLLHFVKESKQDESGMPNNRFLAERTGGTYSTLKVQPAELEDSGVYFCASSFRGTGGRNEQFFGPGTRLTVL.